The next 10 T cell receptor beta chains were all read from a single sample in a study of shared clonotypes between healthy human individuals. The repertoire was sequenced with immunoSEQ multiplex PCR; TCRdb's copy has only in-frame clones and lacks some. This sample has 2 million to 2.5 million clones, with approximately 96% found just once. The specimen was naive CD4+ T cells sorted from blood. Subset here: CD45RA+ positively selected. The receptors here all came from a man aged 18 to 30 in good health.

This chain connects TRBV30 to TRBJ2-7; D remains unclear. This CDR3 contains 17 residues. The V end was cut by 0 bases, the J end by 4 bases, with 22 bases between. In germline, CDR1 is GTSNPN, CDR2 SVGIG (reference sequence). This CDR3 reads CAWSVESGRGKRYEQYF. The CDR3 region has the DNA TGTGCCTGGAGTGTAGAGAGTGGGCGAGGAAAAAGGTACGAGCAGTACTTC.

The chain links TRBV2 to TRBJ2-7, with 7 bases fitting TRBD2. Germline V gene lookup returns CDR1 SNHLY and CDR2 FYNNEI. This CDR3 contains 13 residues. The V gene end was trimmed by 8 bases and the J gene end by 1 base; junction bases not matched to a gene: 5. The CDR3 here is CASGAGVSYEQYF. The CDR3 DNA reads as TGTGCCAGCGGGGCGGGGGTTTCCTACGAGCAGTACTTC.

The chain has TRBV6-6 and TRBJ1-1, with TRBD1 as a possible D gene (6 bases). Germline CDR1 reads MNHNY; CDR2 reads SVGAGI (reference sequence). Deletions cut 0 bases from V and 4 bases from J, with 9 bases between. The CDR3 loop spans 14 amino acids. The CDR3 loop is CASSYSRGATEAFF. Here the CDR3 DNA reads TGTGCCAGCAGTTACTCACGGGGGGCCACTGAAGCTTTCTTT.

The chain has TRBV15 and TRBJ1-1, with TRBD1 matching 7 bases. Looked up from germline, CDR1 is LNHNV and CDR2 is YYDKDF (reference sequence). Germline trimming cut 9 bases from V and 1 base from J; bases unmatched to any gene: 11. The CDR3 totals 15 residues. CDR3 amino acids: CATAGTDAKNTEAFF. DNA of the CDR3: TGTGCCACAGCGGGGACAGACGCTAAGAACACTGAAGCTTTCTTT.

The chain links TRBV10-3 to TRBJ2-3, with TRBD2 identical over 9 bases. Looked up from germline, CDR1 is ENHRY and CDR2 is SYGVKD. After removal of 11 bases from V and 5 bases from J, the junction contained 5 bases not matched to a gene. The CDR3 consists of 12 residues. The CDR3 DNA reads TGTGCCGGCGGGGGGGCTGGAGATACGCAGTATTTT. Translated, it gives CAGGGAGDTQYF.

The rearrangement uses TRBV18 and TRBJ2-4; TRBD2 matches 12 bases. J was trimmed by 3 bases and V by 3 bases; bases with no gene match: 12. Germline CDR1 and CDR2: KGHSH and LQKENI. This CDR3 spans 19 amino acids. Here the CDR3 DNA reads TGTGCCAGCTCACCCGTCCTAGCGGGAGGGCCGGGTGGCAAAAACATTCAGTACTTC. This encodes CASSPVLAGGPGGKNIQYF.

The V gene is TRBV7-9, the J gene TRBJ2-1, with no clear D. Looked up from germline, CDR1 is SEHNR and CDR2 is FQNEAQ (reference sequence). V gave up 4 bases and J gave up 2 bases, with 9 bases separating them. The CDR3 runs 14 residues. The CDR3 sequence: CASSSIPTYNEQFF. The CDR3 region has the DNA TGTGCCAGCAGCTCCATTCCTACCTACAATGAGCAGTTCTTC.

CDR3 protein: CASGPGGQPTNEKLFF. CDR3 in DNA: TGTGCTAGTGGTCCCGGGGGACAGCCAACTAATGAAAAACTGTTTTTT. The chain carries TRBV12-5 and TRBJ1-4, with TRBD1 matching 7 bases. Germline trimming cut 5 bases from V and 0 bases from J; bases unmatched to any gene: 6. The CDR3 sequence is 16 residues long. Germline CDR1 reads LGHNT; CDR2 reads FRNRAP.

CDR3 coding DNA: TGTGCCAGCAGCACCTTAGGGACAGGGGGGTCTTCACCCCTCCACTTT. Translated: CASSTLGTGGSSPLHF. The chain has TRBV9 and TRBJ1-6; 11 nucleotides align to TRBD1. CDR3 length: 16 residues. V was pared by 4 bases and J by 9 bases, with 9 bases of the junction left unmatched. Germline assignment: CDR1 SGDLS and CDR2 YYNGEE.

The chain combines TRBV10-3 with TRBJ2-3, with 11 bases that match TRBD2. CDR1 ENHRY and CDR2 SYGVKD come from the germline V gene. This CDR3 is 15 amino acids long. The junction had 10 bases not matched to a gene; V was cut back by 10 bases and J by 4 bases. The CDR3 reads CATTSGSGGPDTQYF. The CDR3 DNA reads TGTGCCACTACTAGCGGGAGCGGAGGACCAGATACGCAGTATTTT.